This TCR beta chain is drawn from a study of Tregs in tolerant kidney transplant recipients. Regarding the study as a whole: Nucleotide sequences could not be compared across some patients' samples due to primer changes. Activated donor B cell expansion appeared to reveal the most relevant donor-specific TCRbeta repertoire.

V lost 7 bases to trimming and J lost 2 bases; unmatched junction nucleotides: 4. CDR3 length: 13 residues. CDR1 and CDR2 from the germline V gene are MDHEN and SYDVKM. This clone was detected only once. Its target is unknown. Assay: immunoSEQ multiplex PCR; the TCRdb copy retains only in-frame clones and omits some. The sample lists 90,000 to 120,000 clones, nearly 90% occurring once. Unstimulated Tregs (CD4+CD25+CD127-) and CD4+CD25- non-Tregs were sorted from PBMCs. This rearrangement joins TRBV28 to TRBJ1-2, with 7 bases fitting TRBD1. The receptor was isolated from a human donor who received a combined kidney and bone marrow transplant. Source: CD4+ T cells from blood, taken before the transplant. CDR3 nucleotides: TGTGCCAGCACTGTGACAGGGAACTATGGCTACACCTTC. Protein product: CASTVTGNYGYTF.